What follows are 15 T cell receptor beta chains derived from one specimen sequenced in a study of beta chain features in type 1 diabetes. TCRB transcripts that were expressed got sequenced, as all of the isolated RNA had been reverse transcribed. TCRdb's table, derived via immunoSEQ multiplex PCR, lists solely in-frame clones and lacks some. The repertoire holds about 330,000 clones, with about 11% as singletons. Sequenced material: naive CD4+ T cells from blood. The source of these receptors is a woman between 25 and 40 years old in good health.

This clone came up a few times. The chain recombines TRBV9 with TRBJ2-7, with TRBD2 identical over 10 bases. Trimming at V came to 3 bases and at J to 1 base, leaving 10 bases not matched to a gene. The CDR3 totals 17 residues. Germline CDR1 is SGDLS and CDR2 is YYNGEE. The CDR3 reads CASSERPGLARSYEQYF. The CDR3 DNA follows: TGTGCCAGCAGCGAACGACCGGGACTAGCGCGTTCCTACGAGCAGTACTTC.

The gene calls are TRBV2 and TRBJ1-2; D ambiguous. V was trimmed by 1 base and J by 2 bases, leaving 5 bases between them. The CDR3 extends over 13 amino acids. Germline V CDR1 and CDR2: SNHLY, FYNNEI. CDR3 DNA: TGTGCCAGCAGTGAAGGGGCGAACTATGGCTACACCTTC. Translating it yields CASSEGANYGYTF. The full variable domain, rest sourced from reference TRBV2 and TRBJ1-2, is EPEVTQTPSHQVTQMGQEVILRCVPISNHLYFYWYRQILGQKVEFLVSFYNNEISEKSEIFDDQFSVERPDGSNFTLKIRSTKLEDSAMYFCASSEGANYGYTFGSGTRLTVV.

This clone was counted once. DNA of the CDR3: TGTGCCAGCAGATCTTCTGCGAGACTAGATGGGTACGAGCAGTACTTC. It is translated as CASRSSARLDGYEQYF. The rearrangement links TRBV6-6 to TRBJ2-7; a weak D match, TRBD2 (6 bases). CDR1 and CDR2 from the germline V gene are MNHNY and SVGAGI (reference sequence). This CDR3 region has 16 residues. V lost 6 bases and J 4 bases, leaving 22 bases between the germline ends.

There are a few counts of this clone. The chain recombines TRBV18 with TRBJ1-5; 7 positions match TRBD1. The trim removed 1 base at V and 7 bases at J, leaving 7 bases unmatched. CDR3 size: 15 residues. Per germline, CDR1 KGHSH and CDR2 LQKENI. CDR3 sequence (DNA): TGTGCCAGCTCACCACAGGGGGCACGAGAGCAGCCCCAGCATTTT. Its translation is CASSPQGAREQPQHF.

This clone occurred a few times. The gene calls are TRBV7-2 and TRBJ2-5; possibly TRBD2 for D (6 bases). Germline V lookup: CDR1 SGHTA, CDR2 FQGNSA. V lost 1 base and J lost 5, with 17 bases in between. There are 16 residues in the CDR3. The CDR3 coding sequence is TGTGCCAGCAGCTTAGTTTTTCGCGGGATAGGGGAGACCCAGTACTTC. Protein product: CASSLVFRGIGETQYF.

This clone was counted only a few times. This chain uses TRBV28 with TRBJ2-7; 7 bases match TRBD2. Germline values: CDR1 MDHEN, CDR2 SYDVKM. This CDR3 has 13 amino acids. V shed 7 bases and J 3 bases; nucleotides not matched to a gene: 6. CDR3 residues: CASTLSGGYEQYF. The DNA for the CDR3 is TGTGCCAGCACCCTATCGGGGGGCTACGAGCAGTACTTC. Full variable domain (missing parts from reference TRBV28 and TRBJ2-7): DVKVTQSSRYLVKRTGEKVFLECVQDMDHENMFWYRQDPGLGLRLIYFSYDVKMKEKGDIPEGYSVSREKKERFSLILESASTNQTSMYLCASTLSGGYEQYFGPGTRLTVT.

This clone has only a few counts. The chain employs TRBV6-6 and TRBJ2-1; 9 bases align to TRBD2. With V trimmed by 6 bases and J by 0 bases, 3 bases remained unmatched. The CDR3 is made up of 15 amino acids. The V gene's germline CDR1 is MNHNY and CDR2 SVGAGI (reference sequence). As DNA, the CDR3 is TGTGCCAGCAGAGCGGGAGGAAGCTCCTACAATGAGCAGTTCTTC. Translating gives CASRAGGSSYNEQFF.

This clone was seen a few times. The chain combines TRBV28 with TRBJ1-1; 7 positions match TRBD1. V shed 5 bases and J 1 base; nucleotides not matched to a gene: 7. This CDR3 has 15 residues. Germline loops: CDR1 MDHEN, CDR2 SYDVKM. The CDR3 loop reads CASSAETGRNTEAFF. For the CDR3, the DNA is TGTGCCAGCAGTGCAGAGACAGGGAGGAACACTGAAGCTTTCTTT.

The gene calls are TRBV10-3 and TRBJ2-2, with 7 nucleotides matching TRBD2. The CDR3 covers 16 residues. In germline, CDR1 is ENHRY, CDR2 SYGVKD. V was clipped by 6 bases and J by 0 bases; unmatched bases: 7. In DNA form, the CDR3 reads TGTGCCATCAGCGGGGGGTTGGGGGCGAACACCGGGGAGCTGTTTTTT. This translates into CAISGGLGANTGELFF.

V and J are TRBV29-1 and TRBJ2-1; TRBD1 agrees at 7 bases. Looked up from germline, CDR1 is SQVTM and CDR2 is ANQGSEA. After removal of 6 bases from V and 3 bases from J, the junction contained 8 bases not matched to a gene. The CDR3 is 14 amino acids. The CDR3: CSVQGGQIYNEQFF. CDR3 bases: TGCAGCGTCCAAGGGGGACAGATCTACAATGAGCAGTTCTTC.

This chain links TRBV19 with TRBJ2-7, with TRBD2 matching 9 bases. Germline CDR1 is LNHDA and CDR2 is SQIVND (reference sequence). Germline trimming cut 6 bases from V and 5 bases from J; bases unmatched to any gene: 20. The CDR3 totals 18 residues. The CDR3, as DNA: TGTGCCAGTAGCATATTGGGTGTCGGCGCGGGAGGGGACCACGAGCAGTACTTC. This encodes CASSILGVGAGGDHEQYF.

The rearrangement uses TRBV15 and TRBJ2-7, with TRBD2 identical over 11 bases. The germline gives CDR1 LNHNV, CDR2 YYDKDF (reference sequence). This CDR3 has 14 amino acids. V trimming: 6 bases; J trimming: 3 bases; junction bases outside the gene matches: 4. In nucleotides, the CDR3 is TGTGCCACCAGACCGACTAGCGGGGACTACGAGCAGTACTTC. Translating it yields CATRPTSGDYEQYF.

This clone was observed a handful of times. An end of the junction differs from the germline gene, which may be a read error. The J gene is TRBJ2-5, the V gene TRBV7-7, with D possibly being TRBD2 (6 bases). The CDR3 is made up of 16 amino acids. The germline V gene encodes CDR1 SSHAT and CDR2 FNYEAQ (reference sequence). CDR3 nucleotide sequence: TGTGCTAGCAGCTTAGCGGACACACTGGTCCAAGAGACCCAGTACTTC. Translation gives CASSLADTLVQETQYF.

The CDR3: CAIMAGGTDTQYF. The CDR3 nucleotides are TGTGCCATCATGGCAGGGGGCACAGATACGCAGTATTTT. The chain has TRBV10-3 and TRBJ2-3; D might be TRBD1 (6 bases). CDR1 and CDR2 (germline): ENHRY, SYGVKD. CDR3 length: 13 amino acids. V gave up 7 bases and J gave up 1 base, with 9 bases separating them.

This clone was observed a handful of times. One junction end does not reproduce the germline sequence, and a read error may be involved. The CDR3 is CASSTRIAGTSETQYF. CDR3 nucleotide sequence: TGTGCCAGCAGTACCCGGATAGCGGGAACCTCAGAGACGCAGTATTTT. The chain recombines TRBV27 with TRBJ2-3, with 8 bases matching TRBD2. Germline assignment: CDR1 MNHEY and CDR2 SMNVEV (reference sequence). This CDR3 is 16 amino acids long.